Following are 32 T cell receptor beta chains from one sample sequenced in a study of blood T cell repertoires in COVID-19. Assay used: immunoSEQ multiplex PCR; TCRdb lists only in-frame clones, some missing. The sample records 88,000 or so clones, over 80% being singletons. Sequencing was done on a sample of peripheral blood. The receptors stem from a human donor in a cohort sampled during active COVID-19.

This clone has just a few counts. The V call is TRBV5-1, the J call TRBJ1-6, with D tentatively TRBD1 (5 bases). Trimming took off 6 bases at V and 8 bases at J, with 12 bases between the two ends. CDR1 is SGHRS and CDR2 is YFSETQ in the germline V gene. CDR3 length equals 13 residues. The CDR3 DNA reads TGCGCCAGCAATCGGGGACTTGATTCACCCCTCCACTTT. It encodes CASNRGLDSPLHF. The full variable domain, with the rest looked up from reference TRBV5-1 and TRBJ1-6, is KAGVTQTPRYLIKTRGQQVTLSCSPISGHRSVSWYQQTPGQGLQFLFEYFSETQRNKGNFPGRFSGRQFSNSRSEMNVSTLELGDSALYLCASNRGLDSPLHFGNGTRLTVT.

The J gene is TRBJ1-2, the V gene TRBV24-1, with TRBD1 matching over 8 bases. Germline lookup yields CDR1 KGHDR and CDR2 SFDVKD. V dropped 4 bases and J dropped 8; count of bases not matched to a gene: 8. The CDR3 spans 14 residues. The CDR3 DNA reads TGTGCCACCAGTGACCGACCCCGGACAGGGGGCTACACCTTC. It codes for CATSDRPRTGGYTF.

The rearrangement links TRBV27 to TRBJ2-6; D is ambiguous. The CDR3 contains 14 residues. CDR1 and CDR2 (germline): MNHEY, SMNVEV (reference sequence). With 8 bases removed from V and 1 base from J, the gap between germline ends came to 9 bases. The CDR3 loop reads CASRILSGANVLTF. In nucleotides, the CDR3 is TGTGCCAGCCGCATTCTATCTGGGGCCAACGTCCTGACTTTC.

A few counts support this clone. The CDR3 is CATSDQHWTEQETQYF. CDR3 nucleotides: TGTGCCACCAGTGATCAGCACTGGACAGAACAAGAGACCCAGTACTTC. This chain links TRBV24-1 with TRBJ2-5; weak D call: TRBD1 (6 bases). Trimming stripped 3 bases from V and 2 bases from J, with 15 bases between. CDR3 length equals 16 residues. The germline V gene has CDR1 KGHDR and CDR2 SFDVKD.

This clone was seen more than once but under ten times. The gene calls are TRBV15 and TRBJ2-3; 8 bases agree with TRBD1. The CDR3 is 14 amino acids. V lost 2 bases to trimming and J lost 5 bases; unmatched junction nucleotides: 3. From germline, CDR1 is LNHNV and CDR2 YYDKDF (reference sequence). The CDR3 sequence is CATSRQGAEDTQYF. The CDR3, as DNA: TGTGCCACCAGCAGACAGGGGGCGGAAGATACGCAGTATTTT.

V gene TRBV29-1 combines with J gene TRBJ2-3, with 12 bases that match TRBD1. The germline V gene encodes CDR1 SQVTM and CDR2 ANQGSEA. After removal of 8 bases from V and 3 bases from J, the junction contained 12 bases not matched to a gene. CDR3 length equals 16 residues. The CDR3 coding sequence is TGCAGCCTCACCGGGACAGGGGGCCGTGGGACAGATACGCAGTATTTT. Amino acids: CSLTGTGGRGTDTQYF.

This clone is a singleton in its sample. The CDR3 sequence is CASSLDTAGDTQYF. The DNA of the CDR3 is TGCGCCAGCAGCTTGGATACAGCCGGAGATACGCAGTATTTT. This chain uses TRBV5-1 with TRBJ2-3; no reliable D call. This CDR3 region has 14 residues. Germline values: CDR1 SGHRS, CDR2 YFSETQ. V lost 0 bases, J lost 5 bases, and 10 bases lay in between.

The chain couples TRBV7-8 to TRBJ1-4; the match to TRBD1 covers 9 bases. Trimming took 1 base from V and 7 from J; bases not matched to a gene: 1. Germline V gene lookup returns CDR1 SGHVS and CDR2 FQNEAQ. The CDR3 consists of 14 residues. The CDR3 nucleotides are TGTGCCAGCAGCTTAGACAGGGGGCCTGAAAAACTGTTTTTT. It encodes CASSLDRGPEKLFF.

The chain has TRBV30 and TRBJ1-5, with a tentative D call TRBD1 (6 bases). This CDR3 region has 16 residues. Germline-derived CDR1 and CDR2 are GTSNPN and SVGIG (reference sequence). V was shortened by 2 bases and J by 4 bases, with 18 bases between the two germline ends. CDR3 loop: CAWSPRGLFGNQPQHF. DNA of the CDR3: TGTGCCTGGAGTCCCAGGGGATTATTTGGGAATCAGCCCCAGCATTTT.

The chain has TRBV19 and TRBJ1-2; D might be TRBD1 (5 bases). The V end lost 2 bases, the J end lost 8 bases, and 15 bases lay between the germline ends. This CDR3 region has 14 residues. Per the germline V gene, CDR1 is LNHDA and CDR2 is SQIVND (reference sequence). CDR3 bases: TGTGCCAGTAGTATATTCAGTGCGGGGGACGGCTACACCTTC. Its protein product is CASSIFSAGDGYTF.

The rearrangement links TRBV7-2 to TRBJ1-5; no clear D. Germline CDR1 is SGHTA and CDR2 is FQGNSA. V dropped 1 base and J dropped 5 bases, with 6 bases sitting between them. The CDR3 is made up of 13 amino acids. The CDR3 sequence is CASSLVSDQPQHF. CDR3 nucleotide sequence: TGTGCCAGCAGCTTAGTTTCCGATCAGCCCCAGCATTTT.

The rearrangement joins TRBV3-1 (or the pseudogene TRBV3-2) to TRBJ1-5; unclear D gene. With 5 bases removed from V and 1 base from J, the gap between germline ends came to 6 bases. Germline loops: CDR1 LGHDT, CDR2 YNNKEL (reference sequence). CDR3 length: 13 amino acids. In DNA, the CDR3 is TGTGCCAGCAGCGGGCAGAGCAATCAGCCCCAGCATTTT. Translated: CASSGQSNQPQHF.

Only one count was recorded for this clone. V is TRBV24-1 and J is TRBJ1-1; a possible D gene is TRBD1 (6 bases). This CDR3 contains 15 residues. V lost 0 bases and J lost 6, with 13 bases in between. The germline gives CDR1 KGHDR, CDR2 SFDVKD. The CDR3 DNA sequence: TGTGCCACCAGTGATTTGGTCAGGGGTCATGCTGAAGCTTTCTTT. Its translation: CATSDLVRGHAEAFF.

This chain uses TRBV5-6 with TRBJ2-1; TRBD2 aligns across 10 bases. Per the germline V gene, CDR1 is SGHDT and CDR2 is YYEEEE. This CDR3 is 14 amino acids long. V lost 2 bases, J lost 9 bases, and 5 bases stayed unmatched. Written as DNA, the CDR3 is TGTGCCAGCAGCTTCCCAGCGGGAGGGCTTGAGCAGTTCTTC. Its protein is CASSFPAGGLEQFF. The whole variable domain, filled in from reference TRBV5-6 and TRBJ2-1, reads DAGVTQSPTHLIKTRGQQVTLRCSPKSGHDTVSWYQQALGQGPQFIFQYYEEEERQRGNFPDRFSGHQFPNYSSELNVNALLLGDSALYLCASSFPAGGLEQFFGPGTRLTVL.

The chain couples TRBV6-6 to TRBJ2-1, with 11 bases matching TRBD2. Germline CDR1 is MNHNY and CDR2 is SVGAGI (reference sequence). The CDR3 spans 16 residues. V was clipped by 4 bases and J by 2 bases; unmatched bases: 4. The CDR3 sequence is CASSSGTSGTYNEQFF. The CDR3 DNA reads as TGTGCCAGCAGTTCCGGGACTAGCGGCACCTACAATGAGCAGTTCTTC.

The chain is built from TRBV18 and TRBJ2-3; 8 bases fit TRBD1. CDR1 and CDR2 (germline): KGHSH, LQKENI. V shed 3 bases, J shed 1 base, and the junction held 6 bases outside the gene matches. The CDR3 loop spans 16 amino acids. DNA for the CDR3: TGTGCCAGCTCACCGAAACAGGGGGGCGGCACAGATACGCAGTATTTT. Residues: CASSPKQGGGTDTQYF.

The chain combines TRBV30 with TRBJ1-1, with a possible D match to TRBD1 (5 bases). With 3 bases removed from V and 1 base from J, the gap between germline ends came to 12 bases. CDR1 and CDR2 from the germline V gene are GTSNPN and SVGIG (reference sequence). CDR3 length: 14 residues. DNA of the CDR3: TGTGCCTGGAGCTGGGGCCTAGGGAACACTGAAGCTTTCTTT. It yields the protein CAWSWGLGNTEAFF. The full variable domain, completed using reference TRBV30 and TRBJ1-1, is SQTIHQWPATLVQPVGSPLSLECTVEGTSNPNLYWYRQAAGRGLQLLFYSVGIGQISSEVPQNLSASRPQDRQFILSSKKLLLSDSGFYLCAWSWGLGNTEAFFGQGTRLTVV.

The chain links TRBV19 to TRBJ2-1, with 15 nucleotides matching TRBD2. There are 16 residues in the CDR3. Germline CDR1 is LNHDA and CDR2 is SQIVND (reference sequence). The V segment lost 4 bases and the J segment 10 bases; nucleotides outside the gene matches: 8. The CDR3 DNA reads as TGTGCCAGTAGTAAACGGACTAGCGGGGGGGCCGAAGAGCAGTTCTTC. Translation: CASSKRTSGGAEEQFF.

V and J are TRBV19 and TRBJ2-7; TRBD2 is a possible D gene (6 bases). Germline V gene lookup returns CDR1 LNHDA and CDR2 SQIVND (reference sequence). CDR3 length: 13 amino acids. The germline V and J ends were trimmed by 7 bases and 6 bases, with 16 bases remaining between them. This CDR3 is CASTPFPGSEQYF. As DNA, the CDR3 is TGTGCCAGTACCCCCTTCCCCGGGAGCGAGCAGTACTTC.

This clone appeared a few times. This chain connects TRBV18 to TRBJ2-2, with unresolved D. CDR1 KGHSH and CDR2 LQKENI come from the germline V gene. The CDR3 runs 15 residues. V dropped 2 bases and J dropped 4 bases, with 11 bases sitting between them. The chain's CDR3 is CASSPNEVSTGELFF. The CDR3 DNA is TGTGCCAGCTCACCAAACGAGGTTTCCACCGGGGAGCTGTTTTTT. The complete variable domain, with remaining parts taken from reference TRBV18 and TRBJ2-2, reads NAGVMQNPRHLVRRRGQEARLRCSPMKGHSHVYWYRQLPEEGLKFMVYLQKENIIDESGMPKERFSAEFPKEGPSILRIQQVVRGDSAAYFCASSPNEVSTGELFFGEGSRLTVL.

CDR3 loop: CSASLQANYGYTF. CDR3 bases: TGCAGTGCTAGTTTACAGGCTAACTATGGCTACACCTTC. The genes are TRBV20-1 and TRBJ1-2, with TRBD1 as a possible D gene (5 bases). Trimming took off 3 bases at V and 0 bases at J, with 8 bases between the two ends. This CDR3 contains 13 residues. Germline CDR1 is DFQATT and CDR2 is SNEGSKA (reference sequence).

This chain links TRBV30 with TRBJ2-7; TRBD1 aligns across 8 bases. The V gene end was trimmed by 3 bases and the J gene end by 4 bases; junction bases not matched to a gene: 8. The CDR3 length is 14 residues. The germline V gene has CDR1 GTSNPN and CDR2 SVGIG (reference sequence). For the CDR3, the DNA is TGTGCCTGGAGCAGGGGTAGACAGGGGTACGAGCAGTACTTC. Translated: CAWSRGRQGYEQYF.

This clone was detected only a few times. V usage is TRBV7-2 and J usage is TRBJ1-4; D remains unclear. Trimming pared 1 base from V and 6 bases from J, leaving 9 bases between. Germline CDR1 reads SGHTA; CDR2 reads FQGNSA. CDR3 size: 14 residues. Written as DNA, the CDR3 is TGTGCCAGCAGCTTAGGCGGCAGCGATGAAAAACTGTTTTTT. Translating gives CASSLGGSDEKLFF.

The genes are TRBV12-3 or TRBV12-4 and TRBJ1-2; no clear D gene. This CDR3 spans 13 amino acids. Trimming left V 3 bases short and J 8 bases short, with 13 bases between. In nucleotides, the CDR3 is TGTGCCAGCAGTTTCCCGGGGTCTGTAGGCTACACCTTC. Translating gives CASSFPGSVGYTF.

The genes are TRBV11-2 and TRBJ2-2; maybe TRBD1 (5 bases). CDR3 size: 16 residues. V dropped 1 base and J dropped 6 bases, with 15 bases sitting between them. Germline CDR1 SGHAT, CDR2 FQNNGV. The CDR3 loop is CASSLAGGQQSGELFF. CDR3 coding DNA: TGTGCCAGCAGCTTAGCAGGCGGACAACAATCCGGGGAGCTGTTTTTT. The entire variable domain, with the rest obtained from reference TRBV11-2 and TRBJ2-2, is as follows: EAGVAQSPRYKIIEKRQSVAFWCNPISGHATLYWYQQILGQGPKLLIQFQNNGVVDDSQLPKDRFSAERLKGVDSTLKIQPAKLEDSAVYLCASSLAGGQQSGELFFGEGSRLTVL.

About this clone itself: Other DNA sequences of this sample code for an identical CDR3. This chain joins TRBV6-2 or TRBV6-3 and TRBJ2-3; D perhaps matches TRBD1 (6 bases). The CDR3 extends over 13 amino acids. Trimming took off 6 bases at V and 2 bases at J, with 9 bases between the two ends. Germline V gives CDR1 MNHEY, CDR2 SVGEGT. The CDR3 loop is CASSRDTTDTQYF. DNA of the CDR3: TGTGCCAGCAGCCGGGACACCACAGATACGCAGTATTTT.

This chain joins TRBV5-1 and TRBJ1-2; D is perhaps TRBD1 (6 bases). Germline V gene sequence: CDR1 SGHRS, CDR2 YFSETQ. This CDR3 contains 16 residues. V dropped 0 bases and J dropped 8 bases, with 20 bases sitting between them. DNA of the CDR3: TGCGCCAGCAGCTTGGGGTCGCAGGGGCAGACCAAGGGCTACACCTTC. Amino acid sequence: CASSLGSQGQTKGYTF.

This chain uses TRBV4-2 with TRBJ2-4; TRBD2 agrees at 8 bases. The germline V gene has CDR1 LGHNA and CDR2 YNFKEQ. The CDR3 has 20 amino acids. V gave up 2 bases and J gave up 1 base; unmatched junction bases: 16. The CDR3 DNA reads TGTGCCAGCAGCCAATATTTTCGGGGGGGCTACGAAGAGGCCAAAAACATTCAGTACTTC. Residues: CASSQYFRGGYEEAKNIQYF.

The chain couples TRBV7-2 to TRBJ2-2, with TRBD1 as a possible D gene (5 bases). The length of the CDR3 is 14 residues. V lost 3 bases, J lost 3 bases, and 8 bases lay in between. Germline V gives CDR1 SGHTA, CDR2 FQGNSA. CDR3 amino acids: CASSFQGDTGELFF. The CDR3 nucleotides read TGTGCCAGCAGCTTTCAAGGGGACACCGGGGAGCTGTTTTTT.

The genes are TRBV15 and TRBJ2-2; D possibly corresponds to TRBD2 (6 bases). From germline, CDR1 is LNHNV and CDR2 YYDKDF (reference sequence). V lost 0 bases and J 2 bases, leaving 10 bases between the germline ends. The CDR3 length is 16 residues. DNA for the CDR3: TGTGCCACCAGCAGAGATTATAGCGGTAACACCGGGGAGCTGTTTTTT. This encodes CATSRDYSGNTGELFF.

The rearrangement joins TRBV5-1 to TRBJ2-2; tentative D call: TRBD1 (6 bases). The germline CDR1 and CDR2 sequences are SGHRS and YFSETQ. The CDR3 is 15 residues long. The V end lost 1 base, the J end lost 0 bases, and 7 bases lay between the germline ends. The CDR3 coding sequence is TGCGCCAGCAGCTTGCACAGGGCGAACACCGGGGAGCTGTTTTTT. Translation gives CASSLHRANTGELFF. The full variable domain, in which reference TRBV5-1 and TRBJ2-2 provide the parts outside the CDR3, is KAGVTQTPRYLIKTRGQQVTLSCSPISGHRSVSWYQQTPGQGLQFLFEYFSETQRNKGNFPGRFSGRQFSNSRSEMNVSTLELGDSALYLCASSLHRANTGELFFGEGSRLTVL.

V usage is TRBV6-1 and J usage is TRBJ2-7, with D possibly TRBD2 on 6 matching bases. Per germline, CDR1 MNHNS and CDR2 SASEGT. The CDR3 has 15 amino acids. V was shortened by 3 bases and J by 2 bases, with 14 bases between the two germline ends. CDR3 loop: CASSDPGGSPYEQYF. In DNA, the CDR3 is TGTGCCAGCAGTGACCCCGGAGGGAGCCCCTACGAGCAGTACTTC.